One sample yielded the 8 T cell receptor beta chains listed below, sequenced in a study of blood T cell repertoires in COVID-19. TCRdb keeps only in-frame clones here, not all; method: immunoSEQ multiplex PCR. The repertoire holds 150,000 to 250,000 clones, 82% seen once, with about 12% in the top ten. Sequencing was carried out using PBMCs or T cells enriched from blood (not recorded which). The origin of the receptors is a man aged 40-49 years who had recovered from COVID-19.

This clone has a handful of counts. This chain connects TRBV6-5 to TRBJ1-1; 7 bases are a match to TRBD1. From germline, CDR1 is MNHEY and CDR2 SVGAGI. Unmatched junction bases numbered 5, after V lost 8 bases and J lost 5 bases. This CDR3 has 12 amino acids. The CDR3 loop is CASRQGPTEAFF. The CDR3 DNA is TGTGCCAGCCGACAGGGTCCGACTGAAGCTTTCTTT.

This chain links TRBV5-4 with TRBJ2-7; 9 bases align to TRBD1. Germline V gene data show CDR1 as SGHNT and CDR2 as YYREEE (reference sequence). The CDR3 contains 15 residues. The V and J ends lost 2 bases and 4 bases, in that order; junction bases with no gene match: 7. DNA of the CDR3: TGTGCCAGCAGCTTTGGGGGGACAGGGATATACGAGCAGTACTTC. Amino acids: CASSFGGTGIYEQYF.

This chain links TRBV15 with TRBJ2-7; tentatively, D is TRBD2 (6 bases). The CDR3 contains 14 residues. The V gene's germline CDR1 is LNHNV and CDR2 YYDKDF (reference sequence). V was shortened by 0 bases and J by 5 bases, with 11 bases between the two germline ends. The CDR3 is CATSRDPGGNEQYV. CDR3 nucleotide sequence: TGTGCCACCAGCAGAGATCCCGGGGGAAACGAGCAGTACGTC.

The chain links TRBV6-1 to TRBJ2-3; 8 nucleotides align to TRBD2. The CDR3 has 17 amino acids. V lost 4 bases, J lost 3 bases, and 12 bases stayed unmatched. Per the germline V gene, CDR1 is MNHNS and CDR2 is SASEGT. The CDR3 here is CASSGGLAGPSTDTQYF. DNA for the CDR3: TGTGCCAGCAGTGGTGGGCTAGCGGGTCCCAGTACAGATACGCAGTATTTT.

The chain recombines TRBV6-2 or TRBV6-3 with TRBJ2-7; D uncertain. Germline CDR1 reads MNHEY; CDR2 reads SVGEGT. The CDR3 extends over 12 amino acids. V lost 6 bases and J lost 4, with 10 bases in between. CDR3: CASSLRDYEQYF. The CDR3 region has the DNA TGTGCCAGCAGCCTGAGAGATTACGAGCAGTACTTC.

The chain links TRBV9 to TRBJ2-1, with D possibly TRBD2 on 5 matching bases. The germline gives CDR1 SGDLS, CDR2 YYNGEE. This CDR3 has 15 amino acids. V dropped 0 bases and J dropped 5 bases, with 12 bases sitting between them. The CDR3 region is CASSVVARRHNEQFF. Here the CDR3 DNA reads TGTGCCAGCAGCGTAGTGGCTAGGAGGCACAATGAGCAGTTCTTC.

V and J are TRBV6-6 and TRBJ1-4; D gene unclear. V was clipped by 5 bases and J by 2 bases, with 21 bases between them. The V gene's germline CDR1 is MNHNY and CDR2 SVGAGI (reference sequence). The CDR3 is 18 amino acids. CDR3 nucleotide sequence: TGTGCCAGCAGTCTTACCCCAACGAACCTGGGCACTAATGAAAAACTGTTTTTT. As protein: CASSLTPTNLGTNEKLFF.

The sample holds one count of this clone. Here the CDR3 reads CASTEGAGIGEKLFF. CDR3 coding DNA: TGTGCCAGCACCGAAGGGGCAGGGATTGGGGAAAAACTGTTTTTT. The chain employs TRBV25-1 and TRBJ1-4, with a tentative D call TRBD1 (5 bases). Germline-derived CDR1 and CDR2 are MGHDK and SYGVNS. The length of the CDR3 is 15 residues. The germline V and J ends were trimmed by 7 bases and 8 bases, with 20 bases remaining between them. Filled out from reference TRBV25-1 and TRBJ1-4, the complete variable domain reads EADIYQTPRYLVIGTGKKITLECSQTMGHDKMYWYQQDPGMELHLIHYSYGVNSTEKGDLSSESTVSRIRTEHFPLTLESARPSHTSQYLCASTEGAGIGEKLFFGSGTQLSVL.